This is a list of T cell receptor beta chains from one sample in a study of blood T cell repertoires in COVID-19. The method was immunoSEQ multiplex PCR; TCRdb's version includes in-frame clones alone and lacks a portion of them. The sample includes approximately 220,000 clones, 70% to 90% of them seen just once. Sequencing input: peripheral blood. These receptors were obtained from a man aged 50-59 years who had recovered from COVID-19. CDR3s include the opening cysteine and the closing phenylalanine or tryptophan. Fields, in order: CDR3 protein, CDR3 DNA, D gene, clone size, J gene, V gene. The D gene is left open where the match is weak. The listing skips clone size in some rows; elsewhere it reads once, few, many or a size class.

CASSLSLAGLKDNEQFF | TGTGCCAGCAGTTTAAGCCTAGCGGGGCTGAAGGACAATGAGCAGTTCTTC | TRBD2 | . | TRBJ2-1 | TRBV27
CASTALPHTSGMSTGELFF | TGTGCCAGCACCGCCCTACCCCACACCTCAGGGATGAGCACCGGGGAGCTGTTTTTT | . | . | TRBJ2-2 | TRBV6-4
CASSRDRVRNQYF | TGTGCCAGCAGCAGGGACAGGGTCCGGAACCAGTACTTC | TRBD1 | . | TRBJ2-5 | TRBV12-3/TRBV12-4
CASRKGFPPGNTIYF | TGTGCCAGCAGAAAGGGGTTTCCTCCTGGAAACACCATATATTTT | . | . | TRBJ1-3 | TRBV27
CASSKGLDGYNEQFF | TGTGCCAGCTCCAAAGGACTCGACGGCTACAATGAGCAGTTCTTC | . | . | TRBJ2-1 | TRBV6-6
CASGLGHRDGNTIYF | TGCGCCAGCGGACTGGGACATCGGGATGGAAACACCATATATTTT | . | . | TRBJ1-3 | TRBV5-1
CASSLMSGRALADTQYF | TGTGCCAGCAGCTTAATGTCCGGGAGGGCCCTTGCAGATACGCAGTATTTT | TRBD2 | . | TRBJ2-3 | TRBV7-8
CASSQRLAGDQYF | TGTGCCAGCAGCCAAAGACTAGCGGGAGATCAGTACTTC | TRBD2 | many | TRBJ2-7 | TRBV3-1/TRBV3-2
CASSSRTRPAARSYEQFF | TGTGCCAGTAGTTCAAGGACAAGGCCCGCTGCCAGAAGCTATGAGCAGTTCTTC | . | . | TRBJ2-1 | TRBV19
CSASKGTGSYNEQFF | TGCAGTGCTAGTAAAGGTACAGGGAGCTACAATGAGCAGTTCTTC | . | . | TRBJ2-1 | TRBV20-1
CASSLSYPRGGPQDTQYF | TGTGCCAGCAGTTTATCTTACCCGAGGGGAGGGCCCCAAGATACGCAGTATTTT | TRBD2 | once | TRBJ2-3 | TRBV27
CASRPRGSLGTEAFF | TGTGCCAGTAGACCCAGGGGCAGTTTGGGCACTGAAGCTTTCTTT | . | . | TRBJ1-1 | TRBV19
CASSIRPGTSGIYNEQFF | TGTGCCAGCAGTATACGTCCCGGGACTAGCGGGATCTACAATGAGCAGTTCTTC | TRBD2 | . | TRBJ2-1 | TRBV27
CASSYARSSTDTQYF | TGTGCCAGCAGTTATGCCCGGTCTAGCACAGATACGCAGTATTTT | . | . | TRBJ2-3 | TRBV6-5
CASSARRWPRDEKLFF | TGTGCCAGCAGCGCACGGAGATGGCCCCGGGATGAAAAACTGTTTTTT | . | once | TRBJ1-4 | TRBV11-3
CAWRPGQGAHEQFF | TGTGCCTGGAGACCGGGACAGGGGGCTCATGAGCAGTTCTTC | TRBD1 | . | TRBJ2-1 | TRBV30
CASSPDRPDTQYF | TGTGCCAGCAGCCCGGACAGGCCAGATACGCAGTATTTT | TRBD1 | . | TRBJ2-3 | TRBV7-2
CASSKGKSTAGGRRAREQFF | TGTGCCAGCAGCAAAGGGAAATCGACGGCGGGAGGGAGGAGAGCTCGCGAGCAGTTCTTC | . | . | TRBJ2-1 | TRBV21-1
CASKLRRNTGELFF | TGTGCCAGCAAGTTAAGGAGGAACACCGGGGAGCTGTTTTTT | . | few | TRBJ2-2 | TRBV6-5
CACPRTSGRKETQYF | TGTGCCTGCCCTAGGACTAGCGGGAGAAAAGAGACCCAGTACTTC | TRBD2 | once | TRBJ2-5 | TRBV30
CSVERDREGDGYTF | TGCAGCGTTGAGAGGGACAGGGAAGGGGATGGCTACACCTTC | TRBD1 | . | TRBJ1-2 | TRBV29-1
CSAEGHRGLANTEAFF | TGCAGCGCCGAAGGGCACAGGGGGCTGGCGAACACTGAAGCTTTCTTT | TRBD1 | many | TRBJ1-1 | TRBV29-1
CASSYQRSHTDTQYF | TGTGCCAGCAGCTATCAGCGGTCCCACACAGATACGCAGTATTTT | . | . | TRBJ2-3 | TRBV9
CASSLTSLAVEQYF | TGTGCCAGCAGTTTAACTTCACTAGCGGTCGAGCAGTACTTC | TRBD2 | . | TRBJ2-7 | TRBV27
CASSQGQFVAFF | TGTGCCAGCAGCCAAGGACAGTTCGTCGCTTTCTTT | . | . | TRBJ1-1 | TRBV3-1/TRBV3-2
CASRNQGLGEKLFF | TGTGCCAGCAGGAACCAGGGGCTTGGTGAAAAACTGTTTTTT | . | . | TRBJ1-4 | TRBV28
CASSPRLDTNTGELFF | TGTGCCAGCAGCCCCCGCCTAGATACGAACACCGGGGAGCTGTTTTTT | . | . | TRBJ2-2 | TRBV5-5
CASSLVGNSPLHF | TGTGCCAGCAGCCTGGTCGGGAATTCACCCCTCCACTTT | . | few | TRBJ1-6 | TRBV14
CASSSLTASRYEQYF | TGCGCCAGCAGCTCCCTCACCGCTAGCCGATACGAGCAGTACTTC | . | few | TRBJ2-7 | TRBV4-1
CASSLGPGGQETQYF | TGTGCCAGCAGCTTAGGCCCGGGAGGGCAAGAGACCCAGTACTTC | TRBD2 | . | TRBJ2-5 | TRBV11-2
CASSNPGQGGKQYF | TGTGCCAGCAGCAATCCGGGACAGGGAGGAAAGCAGTACTTC | TRBD1 | . | TRBJ2-7 | TRBV7-9
CASSYSILAGSYEQYF | TGTGCCAGCAGTTACTCGATTCTAGCGGGCTCCTACGAGCAGTACTTC | TRBD2 | . | TRBJ2-7 | TRBV6-5
CAIHRASGHYEQYF | TGTGCCATCCATCGGGCTAGCGGACACTACGAGCAGTACTTC | TRBD2 | . | TRBJ2-7 | TRBV28
CASRVAGDEQFF | TGTGCCAGCAGGGTAGCGGGAGATGAGCAGTTCTTC | TRBD2 | . | TRBJ2-1 | TRBV25-1
CASSPGGTLGETQYF | TGTGCCAGCAGCCCGGGCGGGACGCTGGGAGAGACCCAGTACTTC | . | once | TRBJ2-5 | TRBV5-6
CASGDSVGRAFF | TGTGCCAGCGGGGACAGCGTCGGCCGGGCTTTCTTT | TRBD1 | . | TRBJ1-1 | TRBV28
CASSPAGATYEQYF | TGTGCCAGCAGCCCAGCGGGGGCTACCTACGAGCAGTACTTC | TRBD2 | . | TRBJ2-7 | TRBV6-6
CATAGDYNEQFF | TGTGCCACGGCGGGGGATTACAATGAGCAGTTCTTC | TRBD2 | . | TRBJ2-1 | TRBV15
CASRRGPGELFF | TGTGCCAGCAGGCGAGGTCCCGGGGAGCTGTTTTTT | . | . | TRBJ2-2 | TRBV4-2
CASSQGAAQGNTIYF | TGTGCCAGCAGCCAGGGGGCGGCCCAAGGAAACACCATATATTTT | . | . | TRBJ1-3 | TRBV3-1/TRBV3-2
CASSDRARRLAGEDEQFF | TGTGCCAGCAGTGATCGCGCCAGAAGACTAGCGGGAGAAGATGAGCAGTTCTTC | TRBD2 | . | TRBJ2-1 | TRBV25-1
CASSPGIQTTDTQYF | TGTGCCAGCAGCCCCGGAATACAGACCACAGATACGCAGTATTTT | . | . | TRBJ2-3 | TRBV7-7
CASSRLGTGSHEQYF | TGTGCCAGCAGTCGCCTCGGGACAGGGTCCCACGAGCAGTACTTC | TRBD1 | once | TRBJ2-7 | TRBV28
CASRIRDAGRYGYTF | TGTGCCAGCAGGATCCGGGATGCCGGTCGGTATGGCTACACCTTC | . | . | TRBJ1-2 | TRBV28
CASSTRLGVQETQYF | TGTGCCAGCAGCACGCGACTAGGCGTACAAGAGACCCAGTACTTC | . | . | TRBJ2-5 | TRBV7-2
CASSLELAGGNNEQFF | TGTGCCAGCAGCTTAGAGCTAGCGGGAGGGAACAATGAGCAGTTCTTC | TRBD2 | . | TRBJ2-1 | TRBV11-3
CASSPEGMKSSPLHF | TGTGCCAGCAGCCCGGAGGGCATGAAGAGCTCACCCCTCCACTTT | . | . | TRBJ1-6 | TRBV11-2
CASSSSHRTSWAHTDTQYF | TGTGCCAGCAGTTCATCCCACCGGACTAGTTGGGCACACACAGATACGCAGTATTTT | TRBD2 | few | TRBJ2-3 | TRBV6-2/TRBV6-3
CASSKTAGGTYNEQFF | TGTGCCAGCAGCAAAACGGCGGGAGGGACCTACAATGAGCAGTTCTTC | TRBD2 | . | TRBJ2-1 | TRBV11-2